This T cell receptor (beta chain) was profiled in a study of stem cell transplantation in POMP-related autoinflammatory disease. For the study at large: The study hypothesized thymoproteasome defects skew the TRB repertoire via impaired CD8+ selection. DNA chimerism showed 100% graft donor engraftment of neutrophils and platelets through one year.

Sequenced by immunoSEQ multiplex PCR; TCRdb stores in-frame clones only, minus some. The sample lists some 69,000 clones; around 90% were seen once. Note on this clone: Its specificity is not known.

J gave up 9 bases and V 6 bases, and 8 bases lay outside the gene matches. The CDR3 is 13 amino acids. Study results and caveats: In PRAID patients, the number of distinct TRB V-J gene pairings was restricted.

The chain employs TRBV12-3 or TRBV12-4 and TRBJ2-1, with 7 bases matching TRBD2. The receptor was isolated from a human patient with POMP-related autoinflammation and immune dysregulation (PRAID). Some of the T cells might come from the graft donor. The material was CD4+ T cells from PBMCs, obtained after stem cell transplantation. The CDR3, as DNA: TGTGCCAGCAGCCCGCGGGAGTCGGGTGAGCAGTTCTTC. It specifies CASSPRESGEQFF.